A selection of T cell receptor beta chains follows, all from one sample in a study of T cells in Graves' hyperthyroidism and ophthalmopathy. TCRdb re-called the multiplex PCR reads with MiXCR, one entry per CDR3 protein. The table shows some 200,000 distinct CDR3 sequences, with roughly 18% occurring only once. Material: blood. The source of these receptors is a man between 45 and 60 years old with Graves' hyperthyroidism. Both conserved end residues are part of each CDR3. The D gene is left open where the match is weak. Size values are once, few and many counts, or a class for expanded clones, and some rows have none.

TRBV6-1	TRBJ1-1	TRBD1	many	TGTGCCAGCAGCCTGGGACAGTACACTGAAGCTTTCTTT	CASSLGQYTEAFF
TRBV27	TRBJ2-4	-	few	TGTGCCAGCAGTACGATCGACGGCCGGGGGTACATTCAGTACTTC	CASSTIDGRGYIQYF
TRBV9	TRBJ2-1	TRBD1	few	TGTGCCAGCAGCGTAGCCCCCGGACAGGGGATGTTCTTC	CASSVAPGQGMFF
TRBV6-1	TRBJ2-1	-	few	TGTGCCAGCAGCATCTGGGAGGGGGGGTACAATGAGCAGTTCTTC	CASSIWEGGYNEQFF
TRBV12-3/TRBV12-4	TRBJ2-5	-	many	TGTGCCAGCACCCCCGGAGAAGAATCGACCCAGTACTTC	CASTPGEESTQYF
TRBV19	TRBJ2-2	-	-	TGTGCCAGTAGTATAGGGCCCCTCGTGGGGGAGCTGTTTTTT	CASSIGPLVGELFF
TRBV24-1	TRBJ2-7	-	few	TGTGCCCCGCAGAGGTCGGGAGAGCAGTACTTC	CAPQRSGEQYF
TRBV27	TRBJ1-3	-	-	TGTGCCAGCAGTTCGAGAATGCGAAGCAACACCATATATTTT	CASSSRMRSNTIYF
TRBV28	TRBJ1-2	-	-	TGTGCCAGCATGGGGGGTCGAGGCTACACCTTC	CASMGGRGYTF
TRBV11-1	TRBJ2-7	-	many	TGTGCCAGCAGCTTCGGTTCGGAGACAGGCTCCTACGAGCAGTACTTC	CASSFGSETGSYEQYF
TRBV9	TRBJ2-1	-	few	TGTGCCAGCAGCGCGAGGGAGAGCGGCAATGAGCAGTTCTTC	CASSARESGNEQFF
TRBV20-1	TRBJ2-7	-	many	TGCAGTGCTCGCAGGAGTTCCTACGAGCAGTACTTC	CSARRSSYEQYF
TRBV2	TRBJ1-5	-	-	TGTGCCAGCAAGGTGGAGGCGAGAGAGCCCCAGCATTTT	CASKVEAREPQHF
TRBV12-3/TRBV12-4	TRBJ2-1	-	many	TGTGCCAGCAGCTGGGCGGGTGAGCAGTTCTTC	CASSWAGEQFF
TRBV20-1	TRBJ1-6	-	-	TGCAGTGCTAGACCGGGGCGTTATTCACCCCTCCACTTT	CSARPGRYSPLHF
TRBV5-1	TRBJ2-7	TRBD1	many	TGCGCCAGCAGCCCCAGGGGGCGCTACGAGCAGTACTTC	CASSPRGRYEQYF
TRBV28	TRBJ2-5	TRBD2	many	TGTGCCAGCGCCGACCTAGCGGGAGTGTTTCGGGAGACCCAGTACTTC	CASADLAGVFRETQYF
TRBV11-3	TRBJ2-7	TRBD1	many	TGTGCCAGCAGCTTAGCAACAGGGGGAGCCTACGAGCAGTACTTC	CASSLATGGAYEQYF
TRBV20-1	TRBJ2-7	TRBD2	-	TGCAGTGCTAAAACCGGGACTAGCGGGGCCTACGAGCAGTACTTC	CSAKTGTSGAYEQYF
TRBV5-1	TRBJ2-7	-	-	TGCGCCAGCAGCTTGAGGGGTCGTAGGGAAGAGCAGTACTTC	CASSLRGRREEQYF
TRBV30	TRBJ1-2	-	-	TGTGCCTGGACCCGGGCGGGACACAACTATGGCTACACCTTC	CAWTRAGHNYGYTF
TRBV19	TRBJ2-7	-	-	TGTGCCAGTAGAAGGGGCAGGGGCTACGAGCAGTACTTC	CASRRGRGYEQYF
TRBV7-9	TRBJ2-7	TRBD1	-	TGTGCCAGCAGCTCACCGCCCGGGACAGGGGTTCTCTACGAGCAGTACTTC	CASSSPPGTGVLYEQYF
TRBV12-3/TRBV12-4	TRBJ2-1	-	many	TGTGCCAGCAGTTTAGGGGGAGGCAATGAGCAGTTCTTC	CASSLGGGNEQFF
TRBV7-9	TRBJ1-2	-	-	TGTGCCAGCAGCGGGGGCTCTTTCTATGGCTACACCTTC	CASSGGSFYGYTF
TRBV30	TRBJ1-6	-	-	TGTGCCTGGAGCCTGAAGGGGATGGATAATTCACCCCCCCACTTT	CAWSLKGMDNSPPHF
TRBV7-8	TRBJ2-7	TRBD2	many	TGTGCCAGCAGCCCCCTGTTAGCGGGAGTCGAGCAGTACTTC	CASSPLLAGVEQYF
TRBV5-1	TRBJ2-3	TRBD2	few	TGCGCCAGCAGCGCGGGGACTAGCGGGGACCCAGTTTTGGATACGCAGTATTTT	CASSAGTSGDPVLDTQYF
TRBV9	TRBJ2-7	-	few	TGTGCCAGCAGCACAGGCATGGGGGACCGGGGGAACGAGCAGTGCTTC	CASSTGMGDRGNEQCF
TRBV5-5	TRBJ1-4	TRBD1	-	TGTGCCAGCAGCTTGGTGGGACAGGGAGATGAAAAACTGTTTTTT	CASSLVGQGDEKLFF
TRBV7-9	TRBJ1-1	-	many	TGTGCCAGCAGCTCCCTTAGTGGGGACTTCCTCTTT	CASSSLSGDFLF
TRBV20-1	TRBJ2-1	TRBD2	many	TGCAGTGCCCGAGGGACTAGCGGTGGTTATGAGCAGTTCTTC	CSARGTSGGYEQFF
TRBV20-1	TRBJ1-2	TRBD1	few	TGCAGTGCTGGGGGACAGGGGTCCCCCTATGGCTACACCTTC	CSAGGQGSPYGYTF
TRBV12-3/TRBV12-4	TRBJ2-3	TRBD2	many	TGTGCCAGCAGTCAAGCGGGAGCGGACCATACGCAGTATTTT	CASSQAGADHTQYF
TRBV5-1	TRBJ2-3	-	many	TGCGCCAGCAGCTTGACTCCACAGGCTGCAGATACGCAGTATTTT	CASSLTPQAADTQYF
TRBV18	TRBJ2-3	-	many	TGTGCCAGCTCACCCACCCCTAGCACAGATACGCAGTATTTT	CASSPTPSTDTQYF
TRBV20-1	TRBJ1-1	TRBD1	many	TGCAGTGCTAGAGACACTGACAGGGATCTTGCTTTCTTT	CSARDTDRDLAFF
TRBV7-2	TRBJ2-5	TRBD1	many	TGTGCCAGCAGTCGACAGGGGGCTCTGGAGACCCAGTACTTC	CASSRQGALETQYF
TRBV2	TRBJ2-5	-	many	TGTGCCAGCAGTGTAAGGGGCCGAGAGGGGACCCAGTACTTC	CASSVRGREGTQYF
TRBV19	TRBJ1-2	TRBD1	-	TGTGCCAGTAGTAGTACAAGGACAGGGGAGACCTATGGCTACACCTTC	CASSSTRTGETYGYTF
TRBV12-3/TRBV12-4	TRBJ2-7	TRBD2	-	TGTGCCAGCAGTCGGACTAGCGGGAGTTATTACCGCTACGAGCAGTACTTC	CASSRTSGSYYRYEQYF
TRBV28	TRBJ2-5	TRBD2	few	TGTGCCAGCAGTGACCCGACTAGCGACCAAGAGACCCAGTACTTC	CASSDPTSDQETQYF
TRBV7-3	TRBJ2-1	-	few	TGTGCCAGCAGCCCCTCGGCGGCCAGCTCTGAGCAGTTCTTC	CASSPSAASSEQFF
TRBV11-2	TRBJ2-1	TRBD2	many	TGTGCCAGCAGGCGGCTAGCGGGAGCCTACAATGAGCAGTTCTTC	CASRRLAGAYNEQFF
TRBV4-2	TRBJ2-3	-	-	TGTGCCAGCAGCCTGGAGAGGGATACGCAGTATTTT	CASSLERDTQYF
TRBV7-2	TRBJ2-3	-	-	TGTGCCAGCAGCTTGGGAGCTGCAGATACGCAGTATTTT	CASSLGAADTQYF
TRBV20-1	TRBJ2-7	TRBD2	many	TGCAGTGCTAGTGGAGCGGGAATTACCTACGAGCAGTACTTC	CSASGAGITYEQYF
TRBV20-1	TRBJ2-1	-	many	TGCAGTGCCCCAGGGACAAGCAGGAATAATGAGCAGTTCTTC	CSAPGTSRNNEQFF
TRBV12-3/TRBV12-4	TRBJ2-2	TRBD2	few	TGTGCCAGCAGTCCTCGGACTAGTTTCACCGGGGAGCTGTTTTTT	CASSPRTSFTGELFF
TRBV13	TRBJ2-7	-	-	TGTGCCAGCAGCTCTAGGGAAGTGTCCTACGAGCAGTACTTC	CASSSREVSYEQYF
TRBV7-2	TRBJ2-3	-	many	TGTGCCAGCAGCTTCGGTCGCTTGAGGGATACGCAGTATTTT	CASSFGRLRDTQYF
TRBV7-2	TRBJ1-6	-	few	TGTGCCAGCAGACCTGACAGGATAAATTCACCCCTCCACTTT	CASRPDRINSPLHF